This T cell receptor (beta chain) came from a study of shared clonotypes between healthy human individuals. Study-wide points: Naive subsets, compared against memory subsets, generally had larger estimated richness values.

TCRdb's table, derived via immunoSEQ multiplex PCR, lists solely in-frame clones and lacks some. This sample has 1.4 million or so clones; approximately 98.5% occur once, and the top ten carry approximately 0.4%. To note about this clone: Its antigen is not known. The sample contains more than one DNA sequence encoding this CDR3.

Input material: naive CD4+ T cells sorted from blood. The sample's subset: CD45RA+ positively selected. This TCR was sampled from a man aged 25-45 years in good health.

CDR3 amino acids: CASSYSGLSYEQYF. The CDR3 DNA sequence: TGTGCCAGCAGTTACTCGGGGCTCTCCTACGAGCAGTACTTC. This chain uses TRBV6-5 with TRBJ2-7, with TRBD1 as a possible D gene (5 bases). The CDR3 spans 14 residues. The germline V gene encodes CDR1 MNHEY and CDR2 SVGAGI. Trimming pared 0 bases from V and 0 bases from J, leaving 6 bases between.